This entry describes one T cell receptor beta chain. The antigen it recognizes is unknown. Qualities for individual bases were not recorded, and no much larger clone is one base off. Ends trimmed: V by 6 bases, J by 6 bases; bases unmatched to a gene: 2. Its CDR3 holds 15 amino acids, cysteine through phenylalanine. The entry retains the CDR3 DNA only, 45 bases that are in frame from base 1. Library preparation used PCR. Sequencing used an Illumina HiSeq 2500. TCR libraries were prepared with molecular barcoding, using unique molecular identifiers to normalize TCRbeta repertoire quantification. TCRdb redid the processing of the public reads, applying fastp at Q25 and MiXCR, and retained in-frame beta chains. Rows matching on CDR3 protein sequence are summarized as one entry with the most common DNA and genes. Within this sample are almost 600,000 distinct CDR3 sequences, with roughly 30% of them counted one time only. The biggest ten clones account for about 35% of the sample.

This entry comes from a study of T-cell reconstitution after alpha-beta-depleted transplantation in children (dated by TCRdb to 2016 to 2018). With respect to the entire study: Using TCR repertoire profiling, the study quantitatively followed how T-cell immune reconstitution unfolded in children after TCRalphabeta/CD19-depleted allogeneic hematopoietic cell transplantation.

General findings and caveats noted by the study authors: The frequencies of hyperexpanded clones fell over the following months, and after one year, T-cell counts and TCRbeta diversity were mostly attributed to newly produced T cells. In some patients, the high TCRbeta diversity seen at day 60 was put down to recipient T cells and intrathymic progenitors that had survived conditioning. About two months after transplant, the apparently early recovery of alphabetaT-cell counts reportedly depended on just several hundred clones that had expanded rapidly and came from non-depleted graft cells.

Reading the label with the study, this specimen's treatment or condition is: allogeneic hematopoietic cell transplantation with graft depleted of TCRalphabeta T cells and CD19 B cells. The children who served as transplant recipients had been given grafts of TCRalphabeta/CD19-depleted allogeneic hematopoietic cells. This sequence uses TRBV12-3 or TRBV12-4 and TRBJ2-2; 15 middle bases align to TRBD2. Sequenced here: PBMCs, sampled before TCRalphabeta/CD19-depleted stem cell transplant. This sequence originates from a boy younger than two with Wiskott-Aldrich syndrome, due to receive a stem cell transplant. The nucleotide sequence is TGTGCCAGCAGAGGGACTAGCGGGAGGTCCGGGGAGCTGTTTTTT. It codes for CASRGTSGRSGELFF.